The 14 T cell receptor beta chains below come from one sample, sequenced in a study of low-dose radiotherapy and immunotherapy resistance in tumors. Stated time point: before trial treatment. Primers used for first-strand cDNA, a TRAV- and TRBV-specific set, covered both alpha and beta chains. Over about 19 PCR cycles, TCRs were amplified from a constant-region primer and V-primer adapter. TCRdb reprocessed the reads via MiXCR and lists one record per CDR3 protein. This table has tens of thousands of distinct CDR3 sequences, approximately 26% appearing once. The sequencing used PBMCs, collected before treatment. The source is a male donor with prostate cancer.

This clonotype was observed a few times. The V and J genes are TRBV19 and TRBJ2-4; perhaps TRBD1 as D (5 bases). CDR3 length: 14 amino acids. With 6 bases removed from V and 4 bases from J, the gap between germline ends came to 13 bases. The germline gives CDR1 LNHDA, CDR2 SQIVND (reference sequence). CDR3 DNA: TGTGCCAGTAGGCGAATAGGGGATAAAAACATTCAGTACTTC. It is translated as CASRRIGDKNIQYF.

Remarks on this clonotype: One end of the junction fails to match germline, which may point to a read error. This chain connects TRBV27 to TRBJ1-4; D not resolved. Germline-derived CDR1 and CDR2 are MNHEY and SMNVEV (reference sequence). The CDR3 length is 13 residues. For the CDR3, the DNA is TGTGCCAACACCCTAGGATTAGGTGAAAAATTGTTTTTT. It specifies CANTLGLGEKLFF.

The V gene is TRBV6-5, the J gene TRBJ1-1; D unresolved. In germline, CDR1 is MNHEY, CDR2 SVGAGI. CDR3 length: 15 amino acids. V lost 6 bases and J lost 1, with 15 bases in between. CDR3 loop: CASSYARAGNTEAFF. DNA of the CDR3: TGTGCCAGCAGCTACGCCCGGGCAGGGAACACTGAAGCTTTCTTT.

In this sample, this clonotype turned up many times. CDR3 in DNA: TGTGCCAGCAGTTTAATACCCGGGCTAGCGGCCTACAATGAGCAGTTCTTC. Encoded protein: CASSLIPGLAAYNEQFF. The V call is TRBV28, the J call TRBJ2-1, with 7 nucleotides matching TRBD2. Trimming at V came to 2 bases and at J to 2 bases, leaving 9 bases not matched to a gene. Germline CDR1 is MDHEN and CDR2 is SYDVKM. This CDR3 comprises 17 residues.

This clonotype appeared many times. This chain uses TRBV5-1 with TRBJ1-1; 7 bases agree with TRBD1. V was clipped by 2 bases and J by 4 bases; unmatched bases: 8. The CDR3 is 15 residues long. CDR1 SGHRS and CDR2 YFSETQ come from the germline V gene. The CDR3 region has the DNA TGCGCCAGCAGCTTCGGACAGGTAGATGGCACTGAAGCTTTCTTT. The encoded protein is CASSFGQVDGTEAFF. The complete variable domain, with remaining parts taken from reference TRBV5-1 and TRBJ1-1, reads KAGVTQTPRYLIKTRGQQVTLSCSPISGHRSVSWYQQTPGQGLQFLFEYFSETQRNKGNFPGRFSGRQFSNSRSEMNVSTLELGDSALYLCASSFGQVDGTEAFFGQGTRLTVV.

The chain uses TRBV4-2 and TRBJ2-5; 9 nucleotides agree with TRBD1. Germline loops: CDR1 LGHNA, CDR2 YNFKEQ. CDR3 length equals 16 residues. V dropped 1 base and J dropped 3; count of bases not matched to a gene: 6. DNA for the CDR3: TGTGCCAGCAGCCAAGGGGTGGGACAGGGTAAAGAGACCCAGTACTTC. This codes for CASSQGVGQGKETQYF.

Points on this clonotype: The likely explanation is a read error, given a far larger clone one base away. The chain couples TRBV12-3 or TRBV12-4 to TRBJ2-4; 7 nucleotides align to TRBD1. The CDR3 is made up of 14 amino acids. CDR3: CAISTGTAKNTQYF. CDR3 in DNA: TGTGCCATCAGCACCGGGACAGCCAAAAACACTCAGTACTTC.

This clonotype showed up many times. J is TRBJ2-7 and V is TRBV4-2, with TRBD2 as a possible D gene (5 bases). CDR1 LGHNA and CDR2 YNFKEQ come from the germline V gene. The CDR3 runs 15 residues. Trimming left V 0 bases short and J 5 bases short, with 14 bases between. The CDR3 DNA is TGTGCCAGCAGCCAAGACGACCTCTTCGGGAACGAGCAGTACTTC. As protein: CASSQDDLFGNEQYF.

This clonotype was counted many times. The chain combines TRBV29-1 with TRBJ2-7; 9 nucleotides align to TRBD1. The CDR3 is 14 residues long. Germline CDR1 SQVTM, CDR2 ANQGSEA. V lost 7 bases and J lost 3; bases outside the gene matches: 10. This CDR3 reads CSGLYRDRVYEQYF. In DNA, the CDR3 is TGCAGCGGCCTATACCGGGACAGGGTCTACGAGCAGTACTTC.

This clonotype was counted many times. The chain joins TRBV28 to TRBJ2-3; possibly TRBD2 for D (7 bases). V was pared by 6 bases and J by 0 bases, with 16 bases between. There are 16 residues in the CDR3. The germline V gene has CDR1 MDHEN and CDR2 SYDVKM. Here the CDR3 reads CASSRGGRESTDTQYF. CDR3 in DNA: TGTGCCAGCAGCCGAGGGGGGCGGGAGAGCACAGATACGCAGTATTTT.

This clonotype was observed many times. This chain joins TRBV12-3 or TRBV12-4 and TRBJ2-3; D gene uncertain. The CDR3 has 14 residues. The V end lost 6 bases, the J end lost 1 base, and 11 bases lay between the germline ends. CDR3 residues: CASRPEVGTDTQYF. In DNA, the CDR3 is TGTGCCAGCAGACCAGAGGTCGGCACAGATACGCAGTATTTT.

This chain uses TRBV4-3 with TRBJ2-6, with D possibly TRBD1 on 5 matching bases. This CDR3 is 17 amino acids long. Germline CDR1 LGHNA, CDR2 YSLEER. V was cut by 1 base and J by 2 bases, with 12 bases left in between. In nucleotides, the CDR3 is TGCGCCAGCAGCCAAGGGAGACAGAGCGCTGGGGCCAACGTCCTGACTTTC. Protein product: CASSQGRQSAGANVLTF.

V is TRBV3-1 and J is TRBJ2-1; D remains unclear. Germline loops: CDR1 LGHDT, CDR2 YNNKEL (reference sequence). The CDR3 length is 17 residues. The V gene lost 1 base and the J gene lost 3 bases, with 16 bases spanning the gap. The CDR3 protein is CASSQVPYTIVYNEQFF. The DNA for the CDR3 is TGTGCCAGCAGCCAAGTCCCCTACACAATTGTCTACAATGAGCAGTTCTTC.

This clonotype has at least ten counts. The rearrangement joins TRBV12-3 or TRBV12-4 to TRBJ2-1, with 7 positions matching TRBD1. The CDR3 totals 16 residues. With V trimmed by 3 bases and J by 1 base, 6 bases remained unmatched. The CDR3 sequence: CASSFPGRGSYNEQFF. The CDR3 DNA follows: TGTGCCAGCAGTTTCCCCGGCAGGGGGTCCTACAATGAGCAGTTCTTC.